Here is one T cell receptor (beta chain) with its context. This sample stems from a study of T cell repertoires in cytomegalovirus infection. TCRdb ran MiXCR on the reads and lists one entry per CDR3 protein. The sample lists about 230,000 distinct CDR3 sequences; roughly 20% were seen once. The receptor was isolated from a human donor in good health (CMV status not recorded). Some clones in this sample may be carry-over from other donors' samples. The sequencing input was CD8+ T cells from PBMCs.

CDR3 amino acids: CASSFTSDSTEAFF. In nucleotides, the CDR3 is TGTGCCAGCAGTTTCACCTCGGACAGCACTGAAGCTTTCTTT. The chain uses TRBV2 and TRBJ1-1, with D perhaps TRBD1 (6 bases). CDR1 SNHLY and CDR2 FYNNEI come from the germline V gene. This CDR3 is built from 14 residues. With 5 bases removed from V and 4 bases from J, the gap between germline ends came to 14 bases.